Following are 7 T cell receptor beta chains from one sample sequenced in a study of blood T cell repertoires in COVID-19. Data came from immunoSEQ multiplex PCR; TCRdb stores just in-frame clones and leaves some out. Counted here are under 60,000 clones, 85% to 90% occurring once; the ten biggest clones make up roughly 10%. Input material: peripheral blood. The receptors were sampled from a human donor in a cohort sampled during active COVID-19.

This sequence joins TRBV19 and TRBJ1-2, with D possibly matching TRBD1 (5 bases). Germline V CDR1 and CDR2: LNHDA, SQIVND (reference sequence). The CDR3 spans 14 residues. V was pared by 1 base and J by 6 bases, with 12 bases between. CDR3 bases: TGTGCCAGTAGTATAGCATCAGGGACTAATGGCTACACCTTC. Protein: CASSIASGTNGYTF.

The chain recombines TRBV3-1 (or the pseudogene TRBV3-2) with TRBJ1-5; maybe TRBD1 (5 bases). The CDR3 covers 17 residues. V dropped 8 bases and J dropped 13 bases, with 33 bases sitting between them. Germline CDR1 and CDR2: LGHDT and YNNKEL (reference sequence). The CDR3, as DNA: TGTGCCAGCGGATATATGTGGGGGTGGGAGGGCAGCATGCGGCAGCATTTT. Its translation is CASGYMWGWEGSMRQHF.

The J gene is TRBJ1-1, the V gene TRBV21-1; the table calls TRBD1, which could not be checked here. TRBV21-1 is termed a pseudogene. This CDR3 spans 16 amino acids. CDR3 region: CASSKKGQGLNTEAFF. CDR3 nucleotides: TGTGCCAGCAGCAAAAAGGGACAGGGGTTGAACACTGAAGCTTTCTTT.

This clone was counted only a few times. The V and J genes are TRBV6-5 and TRBJ2-7; D unclear. The CDR3 is made up of 15 amino acids. The germline CDR1 and CDR2 sequences are MNHEY and SVGAGI. Deletions cut 0 bases from V and 2 bases from J, with 11 bases between. The CDR3 region has the DNA TGTGCCAGCAGTTACTCGAGCAGGCCCCCCTACGAGCAGTACTTC. It encodes CASSYSSRPPYEQYF.

The chain links TRBV5-1 to TRBJ2-5; 9 nucleotides line up with TRBD1. The CDR3 runs to 15 residues. V dropped 0 bases and J dropped 4; count of bases not matched to a gene: 4. From germline, CDR1 is SGHRS and CDR2 YFSETQ. CDR3 DNA: TGCGCCAGCAGCTTGGCTACAGGGGGCGGAGAGACCCAGTACTTC. Translation: CASSLATGGGETQYF.

The chain joins TRBV10-3 to TRBJ2-7; 9 bases agree with TRBD1. Germline V gene sequence: CDR1 ENHRY, CDR2 SYGVKD. The CDR3 totals 17 residues. Trimming took 3 bases from V and 0 from J; bases not matched to a gene: 9. For the CDR3, the DNA is TGTGCCATCAGTGATGCCTCCGGGACAGGGAGCTCCTACGAGCAGTACTTC. As protein: CAISDASGTGSSYEQYF.

The chain recombines TRBV14 with TRBJ2-2, with 7 bases identical to TRBD1. Germline loops: CDR1 SGHDN, CDR2 FVKESK. This CDR3 is built from 23 residues. Trimming removed 5 bases from V and 2 bases from J; junction bases left unmatched: 29. CDR3 nucleotides: TGTGCCAGCAGCACCCCGGGACAGTGCGGGCGACGGCACCACCGCATTAACACCGGGGAGCTGTTTTTT. Its protein product is CASSTPGQCGRRHHRINTGELFF.